The 29 T cell receptor beta chains below come from one sample, sequenced in a study of cytomegalovirus exposure and HLA in healthy donors. The PCR made use of 60 Vbeta and 13 Jbeta primers. This table comes from immunoSEQ multiplex PCR, and its TCRdb copy is limited to in-frame clones, with some not included. The profile shows about 130,000 clones, 70% to 85% of them singletons. Source material: PBMCs. These receptors were collected from a man aged 50-60 years in good health and CMV-seronegative.

This clone appeared a single time. This chain connects TRBV5-6 to TRBJ1-2; 7 bases are shared with TRBD1. The CDR3 extends over 14 amino acids. Germline CDR1 reads SGHDT; CDR2 reads YYEEEE. With V trimmed by 5 bases and J by 4 bases, 8 bases remained unmatched. Here the CDR3 reads CASRPGGFSYGYTF. The CDR3 DNA is TGTGCCAGCAGACCAGGGGGATTCTCCTATGGCTACACCTTC.

This rearrangement joins TRBV6-5 to TRBJ2-1; D is perhaps TRBD2 (7 bases). Germline V gene sequence: CDR1 MNHEY, CDR2 SVGAGI. Trimming removed 0 bases from V and 1 base from J, with 10 bases in between. The CDR3 is 16 amino acids. CDR3 DNA sequence: TGTGCCAGCAGTTACTCGGGGGGGCCTTCCTACAATGAGCAGTTCTTC. This translates into CASSYSGGPSYNEQFF.

The rearrangement uses TRBV19 and TRBJ2-7, with 11 bases that match TRBD1. Trimming cost V 2 bases and J 3 bases; bases outside gene matches: 3. The CDR3 consists of 15 residues. Per the germline V gene, CDR1 is LNHDA and CDR2 is SQIVND (reference sequence). The CDR3 DNA reads TGTGCCAGTAGTATAAAGGGACAGGGGGACTACGAGCAGTACTTC. Amino acid sequence: CASSIKGQGDYEQYF.

The rearrangement uses TRBV2 and TRBJ2-7, with TRBD1 matching 10 bases. Germline V gives CDR1 SNHLY, CDR2 FYNNEI. CDR3 length: 14 residues. Trimming took 10 bases from V and 3 from J; bases not matched to a gene: 9. In DNA form, the CDR3 reads TGTGCCACCATCAGACAGGGGGCAAACTACGAGCAGTACTTC. Protein: CATIRQGANYEQYF.

The chain has TRBV7-9 and TRBJ2-7; 10 positions agree with TRBD2. V gave up 8 bases and J gave up 3 bases; unmatched junction bases: 22. Germline V gene lookup returns CDR1 SEHNR and CDR2 FQNEAQ (reference sequence). The CDR3 covers 19 residues. This CDR3 is CASEAVQKLERGGNYEQYF. The CDR3 DNA reads as TGTGCCAGCGAGGCAGTCCAGAAGCTAGAGCGGGGGGGCAACTACGAGCAGTACTTC.

The chain joins TRBV2 to TRBJ1-5; D call uncertain. The CDR3 totals 19 residues. Germline V CDR1 and CDR2: SNHLY, FYNNEI. V lost 6 bases and J 1 base, leaving 25 bases between the germline ends. CDR3: CASSTTNAGMYASNQPQHF. CDR3 in DNA: TGTGCCAGCAGCACAACAAATGCGGGGATGTACGCGAGCAATCAGCCCCAGCATTTT.

This clone was recorded once. This chain joins TRBV2 and TRBJ2-3; 7 bases are shared with TRBD2. From germline, CDR1 is SNHLY and CDR2 FYNNEI. This CDR3 has 14 amino acids. The junction had 7 bases not matched to a gene; V was cut back by 5 bases and J by 5 bases. CDR3 region: CASSPQRGIDTQYF. Written as DNA, the CDR3 is TGTGCCAGCAGTCCGCAGCGGGGAATAGATACGCAGTATTTT.

The CDR3 loop is CAWTLGGGSGNTIYF. The DNA for the CDR3 is TGTGCCTGGACCCTCGGGGGGGGCTCTGGAAACACCATATATTTT. This chain connects TRBV30 to TRBJ1-3; a possible D gene is TRBD1 (5 bases). Looked up from germline, CDR1 is GTSNPN and CDR2 is SVGIG (reference sequence). The CDR3 loop spans 15 amino acids. V was shortened by 4 bases and J by 0 bases, with 13 bases between the two germline ends.

The gene calls are TRBV5-6 and TRBJ1-6; weak D call: TRBD1 (5 bases). The V gene's germline CDR1 is SGHDT and CDR2 YYEEEE. V gave up 0 bases and J gave up 13 bases, with 20 bases separating them. This CDR3 comprises 16 residues. The CDR3 spells CASSLGPGTGEEPLHF. Written as DNA, the CDR3 is TGTGCCAGCAGCTTGGGCCCCGGGACTGGGGAAGAGCCCCTCCACTTT.

This clone appeared once. The V gene is TRBV7-6, the J gene TRBJ2-5; TRBD1 might be the D (6 bases). Judging by the DNA end, TRBJ2-7 fits better; the J call may be wrong. The CDR3 covers 16 residues. Germline CDR1 and CDR2: SGHVS and FNYEAQ. Written as DNA, the CDR3 is TGTGCCAGCAGCGCACGGACAGTTATGAGCTCCTACGAGCAGTACTTC. The encoded protein is CASSARTVMSSYEQYF.

In this sample, this clone turned up once. The rearrangement joins TRBV7-9 to TRBJ2-1; D is ambiguous. V was clipped by 5 bases and J by 7 bases, with 9 bases between them. This CDR3 comprises 12 residues. The germline V gene encodes CDR1 SEHNR and CDR2 FQNEAQ (reference sequence). The CDR3 nucleotides read TGTGCCAGCAGCCTCTATAGTAATGAGCAGTTCTTC. Its protein product is CASSLYSNEQFF.

This chain links TRBV5-1 with TRBJ2-1; 10 nucleotides agree with TRBD2. The V and J ends lost 0 bases and 4 bases, in that order; junction bases with no gene match: 4. This CDR3 is 16 amino acids long. Germline V gene sequence: CDR1 SGHRS, CDR2 YFSETQ. CDR3 sequence: CASSLVLAGAYNEQFF. In DNA, the CDR3 is TGCGCCAGCAGCTTGGTCCTAGCGGGGGCTTACAATGAGCAGTTCTTC.

The chain uses TRBV6-1 and TRBJ1-5; TRBD1 matches 8 bases. The junction had 12 bases not matched to a gene; V was cut back by 4 bases and J by 4 bases. CDR3 length: 17 amino acids. Germline assignment: CDR1 MNHNS and CDR2 SASEGT. The chain's CDR3 is CASSARTGRSKNQPQHF. In nucleotides, the CDR3 is TGTGCCAGCAGTGCTCGGACAGGGCGTAGTAAAAATCAGCCCCAGCATTTT.

The genes are TRBV2 and TRBJ2-3, with 10 bases that match TRBD1. J gave up 0 bases and V 3 bases, and 12 bases lay outside the gene matches. The CDR3 has 19 amino acids. Germline-derived CDR1 and CDR2 are SNHLY and FYNNEI. CDR3 region: CASSEEGTGDRTSTDTQYF. DNA for the CDR3: TGTGCCAGCAGTGAGGAGGGGACAGGGGACCGTACTAGCACAGATACGCAGTATTTT. The full variable domain, completed using reference TRBV2 and TRBJ2-3, is EPEVTQTPSHQVTQMGQEVILRCVPISNHLYFYWYRQILGQKVEFLVSFYNNEISEKSEIFDDQFSVERPDGSNFTLKIRSTKLEDSAMYFCASSEEGTGDRTSTDTQYFGPGTRLTVL.

This rearrangement joins TRBV4-3 to TRBJ1-1; D might be TRBD1 (5 bases). Trimming removed 6 bases at V and 5 bases at J, with 16 bases between. The CDR3 is 14 residues long. Germline V CDR1 and CDR2: LGHNA, YSLEER. In DNA form, the CDR3 reads TGCGCCAGCAGTCCCAACGGGGGATGGACTGAAGCTTTCTTT. This codes for CASSPNGGWTEAFF.

The genes are TRBV10-3 and TRBJ1-1; perhaps TRBD1 as D (6 bases). Germline CDR1 is ENHRY and CDR2 is SYGVKD. Trimming shortened V by 3 bases and J by 5 bases, and 10 bases separated the two germline ends. CDR3 size: 13 residues. In DNA form, the CDR3 reads TGTGCCATCAGTGATCAGAGGGGGACTGAAGCTTTCTTT. As protein: CAISDQRGTEAFF.

This clone was observed once. V usage is TRBV11-2 and J usage is TRBJ2-5, with D maybe TRBD2 (6 bases). Germline loops: CDR1 SGHAT, CDR2 FQNNGV. V lost 4 bases to trimming and J lost 7 bases, with 16 bases between them. The CDR3 covers 14 residues. CDR3: CASSSDAMGGTQYF. CDR3 DNA sequence: TGTGCCAGCAGCTCGGACGCAATGGGGGGGACCCAGTACTTC.

In DNA, the CDR3 is TGTGCCAGCAGCTTCCGAAGGGGGATTGGCTATAATTCACCCCTCCACTTT. It specifies CASSFRRGIGYNSPLHF. The chain links TRBV5-4 to TRBJ1-6; a possible D gene is TRBD1 (6 bases). The V gene lost 2 bases and the J gene lost 3 bases, with 15 bases spanning the gap. This CDR3 spans 17 amino acids. CDR1 SGHNT and CDR2 YYREEE come from the germline V gene (reference sequence).

This sequence joins TRBV7-8 and TRBJ2-1, with D tentatively TRBD1 (6 bases). Trimming took off 2 bases at V and 6 bases at J, with 11 bases between the two ends. CDR1 and CDR2 from the germline V gene are SGHVS and FQNEAQ. This CDR3 region has 14 residues. CDR3: CASSLHLGGNEQFF. DNA of the CDR3: TGTGCCAGCAGCTTACATCTAGGGGGCAATGAGCAGTTCTTC.

The rearrangement joins TRBV2 to TRBJ2-5; 13 nucleotides match TRBD2. The CDR3 totals 14 residues. V was clipped by 6 bases and J by 5 bases; unmatched bases: 3. CDR1 and CDR2 (germline): SNHLY, FYNNEI. DNA for the CDR3: TGTGCCAGCAGCCTACTAGCGGGGGGGGAGACCCAGTACTTC. It is translated as CASSLLAGGETQYF.

The rearrangement uses TRBV4-2 and TRBJ1-2; possible D gene TRBD1, 5 bases. The V gene's germline CDR1 is LGHNA and CDR2 YNFKEQ. V was shortened by 5 bases and J by 6 bases, with 28 bases between the two germline ends. CDR3 size: 18 residues. CDR3 DNA: TGTGCCAGCAGCTCTCTGATATACAGGCCGGGCGTTTATCATGGCTACACCTTC. Residues: CASSSLIYRPGVYHGYTF.

The V call is TRBV6-5, the J call TRBJ2-1, with 7 bases matching TRBD2. J lost 5 bases, V lost 6 bases, and 7 bases had no gene match. CDR3 size: 14 residues. Germline CDR1 is MNHEY and CDR2 is SVGAGI. CDR3 region: CASRVGGMNNEQFF. The DNA for the CDR3 is TGTGCCAGCAGAGTCGGGGGGATGAACAATGAGCAGTTCTTC.

The count of this clone is one. The chain links TRBV7-8 to TRBJ1-2; a weak D match, TRBD1 (5 bases). Germline assignment: CDR1 SGHVS and CDR2 FQNEAQ. V lost 4 bases, J lost 5 bases, and 17 bases lay in between. The length of the CDR3 is 15 residues. The CDR3 loop reads CASSSPGLALYGYTF. CDR3 bases: TGTGCCAGCAGCTCACCGGGACTGGCCTTATATGGCTACACCTTC.

V usage is TRBV15 and J usage is TRBJ2-5, with 10 bases that match TRBD1. After removal of 1 base from V and 2 bases from J, the junction contained 1 base not matched to a gene. CDR3 length: 15 amino acids. Germline V CDR1 and CDR2: LNHNV, YYDKDF (reference sequence). The CDR3 coding sequence is TGTGCCACCAGCAGAGCGGACAGGGGGCAAGAGACCCAGTACTTC. The encoded protein is CATSRADRGQETQYF.

This rearrangement joins TRBV30 to TRBJ1-5; possibly TRBD1 for D (6 bases). Germline V gene lookup returns CDR1 GTSNPN and CDR2 SVGIG (reference sequence). Trimming took 5 bases from V and 1 from J, leaving 9 bases between them. CDR3 size: 13 residues. CDR3 sequence reads: CAWQRGSNQPQHF. Here the CDR3 DNA reads TGTGCCTGGCAAAGGGGGAGCAATCAGCCCCAGCATTTT.

The rearrangement links TRBV6-6 to TRBJ2-7, with D possibly being TRBD1 (5 bases). The CDR3 sequence is 14 residues long. Trimming cost V 4 bases and J 6 bases, with 16 bases left between them. Germline V gene data show CDR1 as MNHNY and CDR2 as SVGAGI (reference sequence). CDR3 in amino acids: CASSSSTAYSEQYF. The CDR3 bases are TGTGCCAGCAGTTCCTCGACAGCATATAGCGAGCAGTACTTC.

Concerning this clone itself: One junction end disagrees with the germline gene, perhaps due to a read error. V usage is TRBV29-1 and J usage is TRBJ2-4; D might be TRBD2 (7 bases). CDR1 SQVTM and CDR2 ANQGSEA come from the germline V gene. This CDR3 spans 13 amino acids. The CDR3 spells CSVPGGAKNIQYF. CDR3 coding DNA: TGCAGCGTTCCTGGGGGGGCCAAGAACATTCAGTACTTC. The entire variable domain, with the rest obtained from reference TRBV29-1 and TRBJ2-4, is as follows: SAVISQKPSRDICQRGTSLTIQCQVDSQVTMMFWYRQQPGQSLTLIATANQGSEATYESGFVIDKFPISRPNLTFSTLTVSNMSPEDSSIYLCSVPGGAKNIQYFGAGTRLSVL.

The chain uses TRBV29-1 and TRBJ1-2; D uncertain. The CDR3 consists of 13 residues. Per germline, CDR1 SQVTM and CDR2 ANQGSEA. Between the trimmed V and J ends, which lost 6 bases and 4 bases, there was a span of 15 bases. In DNA form, the CDR3 reads TGCAGCGTCCGGAGGGCAGCCCTCTATGGCTACACCTTC. This sequence encodes CSVRRAALYGYTF.

The V call is TRBV2, the J call TRBJ2-2, with D possibly TRBD1 on 5 matching bases. From germline, CDR1 is SNHLY and CDR2 FYNNEI. CDR3 length: 15 residues. V was cut by 2 bases and J by 3 bases, with 10 bases left in between. CDR3 sequence: CASSERQGYTGELFF. In DNA, the CDR3 is TGTGCCAGCAGTGAACGGCAGGGATACACCGGGGAGCTGTTTTTT.